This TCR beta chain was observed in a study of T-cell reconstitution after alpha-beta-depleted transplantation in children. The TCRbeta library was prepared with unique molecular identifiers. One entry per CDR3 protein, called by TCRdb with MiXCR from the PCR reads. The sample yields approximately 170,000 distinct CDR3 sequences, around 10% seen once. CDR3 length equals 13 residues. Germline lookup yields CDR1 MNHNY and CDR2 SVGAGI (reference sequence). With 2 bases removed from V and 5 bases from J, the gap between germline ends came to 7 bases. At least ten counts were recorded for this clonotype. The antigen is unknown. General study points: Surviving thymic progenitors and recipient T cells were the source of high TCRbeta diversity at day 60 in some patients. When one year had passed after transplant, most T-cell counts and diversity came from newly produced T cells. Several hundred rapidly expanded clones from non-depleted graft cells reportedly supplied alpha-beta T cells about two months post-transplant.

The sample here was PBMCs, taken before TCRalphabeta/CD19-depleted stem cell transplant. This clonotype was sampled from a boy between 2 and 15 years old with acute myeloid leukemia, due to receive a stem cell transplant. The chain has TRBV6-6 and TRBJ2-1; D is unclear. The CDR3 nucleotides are TGTGCCAGCAGTTACGGGTCGAACAATGAGCAGTTCTTC. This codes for CASSYGSNNEQFF.